Listed here are 10 T cell receptor beta chains from one sample, sequenced in a study of blood T cell repertoires in COVID-19. Profiling relied on immunoSEQ multiplex PCR, and the TCRdb table lists in-frame clones only, not all of them. Among around 340,000 clones, 88% were seen once, and the ten largest hold approximately 1%. The sample taken for sequencing was PBMCs or T cells enriched from blood (not recorded which). All receptors derive from a woman in her twenties or thirties who had been exposed to COVID-19.

As concerns this clone: Germline is not matched at one junction end, which may reflect a read error. The rearrangement uses TRBV9 and TRBJ1-1; D may be TRBD1 (6 bases). The germline V gene has CDR1 SGDLS and CDR2 YYNGEE. This CDR3 region has 10 residues. CDR3 sequence reads: CASGGGQTIF. In DNA, the CDR3 is TGTGCCAGCGGGGGTGGACAGACGATCTTT.

This clone was observed a handful of times. The chain carries TRBV27 and TRBJ1-1; no clear D gene. Germline V gene data show CDR1 as MNHEY and CDR2 as SMNVEV (reference sequence). V gave up 10 bases and J gave up 3 bases, with 9 bases separating them. The CDR3 extends over 11 amino acids. This CDR3 is CAIATDTEAFF. CDR3 DNA: TGTGCCATCGCTACTGACACTGAAGCTTTCTTT.

This chain uses TRBV5-8 with TRBJ1-2, with D tentatively TRBD1 (6 bases). V shed 2 bases and J shed 7 bases, with 15 bases lying between them. The CDR3 covers 14 residues. Germline loops: CDR1 SGHTS, CDR2 YDEGEE. The CDR3 DNA is TGTGCCAGCAGCTTTTCGCAGGGGACGGGTGGCTACACCTTC. Its protein product is CASSFSQGTGGYTF.

The CDR3: CASSPGQGGDEKLFF. The CDR3 coding sequence is TGTGCCAGCAGTCCGGGACAGGGGGGCGATGAAAAACTGTTTTTT. The chain has TRBV27 and TRBJ1-4; 11 nucleotides align to TRBD1. V was pared by 5 bases and J by 6 bases, with 5 bases of the junction left unmatched. The length of the CDR3 is 15 residues. The germline V gene has CDR1 MNHEY and CDR2 SMNVEV (reference sequence).

The chain joins TRBV28 to TRBJ2-1; weak D call: TRBD2 (6 bases). CDR3 length: 18 amino acids. Germline V gives CDR1 MDHEN, CDR2 SYDVKM. The germline V and J ends were trimmed by 2 bases and 2 bases, with 19 bases remaining between them. The CDR3 DNA reads TGTGCCAGCAGTTTAGGGGGGACGTGGGTGGGGCCCTACAATGAGCAGTTCTTC. The encoded protein is CASSLGGTWVGPYNEQFF.

CDR3 protein: CASRRDRVYEQYF. The CDR3 DNA sequence: TGTGCCAGCCGTCGGGACAGAGTTTACGAGCAGTACTTC. The rearrangement joins TRBV6-5 to TRBJ2-7; the match to TRBD1 covers 7 bases. Looked up from germline, CDR1 is MNHEY and CDR2 is SVGAGI. Trimming took 8 bases from V and 4 from J; bases not matched to a gene: 8. The CDR3 spans 13 residues.

This sequence joins TRBV29-1 and TRBJ1-1; 8 positions match TRBD1. The V and J ends lost 2 bases and 6 bases, in that order; junction bases with no gene match: 14. The CDR3 totals 16 residues. Looked up from germline, CDR1 is SQVTM and CDR2 is ANQGSEA. The chain's CDR3 is CSVESAGQGATAEAFF. The CDR3 DNA reads as TGCAGCGTTGAATCAGCGGGCCAGGGGGCGACCGCTGAAGCTTTCTTT.

The chain carries TRBV6-5 and TRBJ2-7; 8 nucleotides align to TRBD2. Germline V gene sequence: CDR1 MNHEY, CDR2 SVGAGI. Trimming cost V 7 bases and J 5 bases; bases outside gene matches: 10. The CDR3 contains 14 residues. This chain's CDR3 is CASTRGGPADEQYF. The CDR3 DNA follows: TGTGCCAGCACCCGGGGGGGTCCCGCCGACGAGCAGTACTTC.

The V and J genes are TRBV5-1 and TRBJ2-3, with D maybe TRBD2 (6 bases). Germline loops: CDR1 SGHRS, CDR2 YFSETQ. V lost 2 bases and J 0 bases, leaving 10 bases between the germline ends. The CDR3 is 15 amino acids. CDR3 nucleotides: TGCGCCAGCAGCTTCTCGGAGGGTAGCACAGATACGCAGTATTTT. This codes for CASSFSEGSTDTQYF.

The V and J genes are TRBV30 and TRBJ1-2, with D possibly being TRBD1 (5 bases). Looked up from germline, CDR1 is GTSNPN and CDR2 is SVGIG (reference sequence). The CDR3 extends over 15 amino acids. V was cut by 1 base and J by 2 bases, with 14 bases left in between. CDR3 DNA sequence: TGTGCCTGGAGTGCCGGAGAGCGGGGCAACTATGGCTACACCTTC. This codes for CAWSAGERGNYGYTF.